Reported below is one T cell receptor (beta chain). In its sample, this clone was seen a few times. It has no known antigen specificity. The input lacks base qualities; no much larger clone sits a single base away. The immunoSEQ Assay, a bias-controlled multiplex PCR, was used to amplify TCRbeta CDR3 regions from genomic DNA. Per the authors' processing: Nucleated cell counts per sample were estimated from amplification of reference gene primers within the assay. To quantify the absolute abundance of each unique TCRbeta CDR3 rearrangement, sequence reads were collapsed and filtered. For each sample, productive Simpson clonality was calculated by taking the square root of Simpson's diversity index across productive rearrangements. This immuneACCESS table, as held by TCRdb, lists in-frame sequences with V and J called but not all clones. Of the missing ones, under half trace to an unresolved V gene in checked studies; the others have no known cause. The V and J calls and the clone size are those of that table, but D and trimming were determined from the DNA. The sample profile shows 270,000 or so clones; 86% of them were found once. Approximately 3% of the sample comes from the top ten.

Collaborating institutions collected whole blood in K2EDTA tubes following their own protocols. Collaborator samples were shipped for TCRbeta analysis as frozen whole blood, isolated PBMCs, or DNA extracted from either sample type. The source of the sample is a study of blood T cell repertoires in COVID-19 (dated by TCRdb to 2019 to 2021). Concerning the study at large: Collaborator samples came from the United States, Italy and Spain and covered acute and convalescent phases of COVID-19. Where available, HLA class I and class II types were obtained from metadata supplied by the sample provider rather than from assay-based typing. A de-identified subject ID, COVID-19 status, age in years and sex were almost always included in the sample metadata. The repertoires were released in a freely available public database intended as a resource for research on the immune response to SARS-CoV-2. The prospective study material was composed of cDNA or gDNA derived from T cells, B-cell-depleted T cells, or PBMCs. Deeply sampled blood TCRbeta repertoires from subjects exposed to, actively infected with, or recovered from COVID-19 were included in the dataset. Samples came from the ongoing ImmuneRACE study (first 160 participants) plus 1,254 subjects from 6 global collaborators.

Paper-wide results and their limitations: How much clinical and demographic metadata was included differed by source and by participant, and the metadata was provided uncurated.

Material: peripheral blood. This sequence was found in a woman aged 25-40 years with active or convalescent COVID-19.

The nucleotide sequence reads as follows: TGTGCCAGCAGTCGACAGGATAACTATGGCTACACCTTC. The translation is CASSRQDNYGYTF. The chain joins TRBV6-5 to TRBJ1-2; possibly the D gene is TRBD1, per 6 matching bases. The junction carries 8 bases between V and J, which are trimmed by 5 bases and 1 base respectively. Sequences MNHEY (CDR1) and SVGAGI (CDR2) are obtained from the germline V gene. The cysteine opens and the phenylalanine closes a CDR3 of 13 amino acids. The CDR3 DNA has 39 bases and is translated from base 1.